This TCR beta chain stems from a study of OX40 agonist ivuxolimab in advanced cancers. As for the study in general: Treatment of patients was with ivuxolimab, an agonistic anti-OX40 (CD134) antibody.

Sequencing used immunoSEQ multiplex PCR; TCRdb keeps in-frame clones, though not all of them. The sample contains 45,000 to 65,000 clones, 75% to 90% of which appear only once. The table lists this clone with a count of one. V was pared by 5 bases and J by 0 bases, with 12 bases between. Germline CDR1 and CDR2: LNHNV and YYDKDF (reference sequence). This CDR3 has 15 residues. The study sampled blood at baseline, cycle 4 day 1, and cycle 7 day 1. The V call is TRBV15, the J call TRBJ2-3, with D perhaps matching TRBD1 (5 bases). Sequencing used CD4+ or CD8+ T cells sorted from blood, obtained in a trial of the OX40 agonist ivuxolimab. This sequence originates from an adult with an advanced solid tumor such as melanoma, head and neck, liver or kidney cancer. The CDR3 DNA sequence: TGTGCCACCAGCGGCGACAGTTCTAGCACAGATACGCAGTATTTT. Encoded protein: CATSGDSSSTDTQYF.